The following is a TCR beta chain sequence with its context. This specimen belongs to a study of blood T cell repertoires in COVID-19. At the level of the study: COVID-19 samples, acute and convalescent, were from the United States, Italy and Spain.

Repertoires were generated with immunoSEQ multiplex PCR, while TCRdb's copy carries only in-frame clones and drops some. Here the sample spans more than 85,000 clones, 70% to 90% being singletons. Sequenced: peripheral blood. The receptor's source is a man in his forties or fifties with COVID-19, enrolled during active disease.

The chain's CDR3 is CASSLVSGGPLRTDTQYF. The CDR3 DNA reads as TGTGCCAGCAGCTTGGTGAGCGGGGGGCCCCTACGCACAGATACGCAGTATTTT. The chain couples TRBV5-6 to TRBJ2-3; 9 bases map to TRBD2. This CDR3 spans 18 amino acids. The germline V gene has CDR1 SGHDT and CDR2 YYEEEE. Trimming cost V 0 bases and J 1 base; bases outside gene matches: 9.